These T cell receptor beta chains were read from a single sample in a study of HIV-infected children after antiretroviral therapy interruption. One entry per CDR3 protein results from TCRdb running MiXCR on the 3' RACE reads. The table records around 47,000 distinct CDR3 sequences, 4.3% of them present only once. The sequences come from CD45RA+ CD4+ T cells from PBMCs, pooled from several time points, collected from a donor given antiretroviral therapy, either interrupted or continuous. These TCRs come from a pool of human donors with HIV. The CDR3 runs from the conserved cysteine through the conserved F or W. A D gene is named only where the DNA matches it firmly. Part of the rows lack a size; the others show once, few, many or a class for expanded clones.

>-|many|TRBV20-1|TRBJ1-5
CSAREEEGNQPQHF
TGCAGTGCTAGAGAGGAAGAGGGCAATCAGCCCCAGCATTTT
>-|few|TRBV7-2|TRBJ2-3
CATKKGGPPDTQYF
TGTGCCACCAAGAAGGGGGGGCCCCCAGATACGCAGTATTTT
>-|many|TRBV20-1|TRBJ2-7
CSTSGVGYEQYF
TGCAGTACATCCGGGGTAGGGTACGAGCAGTACTTC
>-|many|TRBV20-1|TRBJ1-1
CSALTSGSSAFF
TGCAGTGCTCTTACCTCGGGGTCTTCGGCTTTCTTT
>-|many|TRBV10-2|TRBJ1-1
CASSVGANTEAFF
TGCGCCAGCAGTGTAGGAGCGAACACTGAAGCTTTCTTT
>TRBD1|many|TRBV20-1|TRBJ2-1
CSAGHRGSYNEQFF
TGCAGTGCCGGTCACAGGGGCTCCTACAATGAGCAGTTCTTC
>-|many|TRBV3-1|TRBJ2-3
CASSQESYTQYF
TGTGCCAGCAGCCAAGAAAGCTATACGCAGTATTTT
>-|many|TRBV28|TRBJ1-5
CASSYSRVGQPQHF
TGTGCCAGCAGCTATAGCCGGGTGGGTCAGCCCCAGCATTTT
>-|many|TRBV27|TRBJ1-1
CASTLVEGPEAFF
TGTGCCAGCACCTTAGTGGAGGGCCCTGAAGCTTTCTTT
>TRBD1|few|TRBV10-3|TRBJ2-1
CAITQGLGNEQFF
TGTGCCATCACACAGGGGTTGGGCAATGAGCAGTTCTTC
>TRBD2|many|TRBV18|TRBJ2-1
CASSLGTSGDNEQFF
TGTGCCAGCTCACTTGGGACTAGCGGGGACAATGAGCAGTTCTTC
>TRBD2|many|TRBV11-2|TRBJ2-1
CASTPGLGGVGGEQFF
TGTGCCAGCACCCCGGGACTAGGGGGGGTGGGGGGTGAGCAGTTCTTC
>-|few|TRBV11-2|TRBJ2-1
CASSLVIPSARTNEQFF
TGTGCCAGCAGCTTAGTAATCCCATCAGCGCGTACCAATGAGCAGTTCTTC
>-|-|TRBV7-2|TRBJ1-4
CASSLGVGKLFF
TGTGCCAGCAGCTTAGGGGTAGGGAAACTGTTTTTT
>TRBD2|-|TRBV3-1|TRBJ2-3
CASSQDGTSGGGIDTQYF
TGTGCCAGCAGCCAAGATGGGACTAGCGGGGGAGGAATCGATACGCAGTATTTT
>-|many|TRBV20-1|TRBJ2-7
CSAFSPGEQYF
TGCAGTGCTTTCTCCCCCGGCGAGCAGTACTTC
>-|many|TRBV6-2/TRBV6-3|TRBJ2-3
CASSYFNTQYF
TGTGCCAGCAGTTATTTTAATACGCAGTATTTT
>-|many|TRBV12-3/TRBV12-4|TRBJ1-6
CASSLSISNSPLHF
TGTGCCAGCAGTCTCTCGATTAGCAATTCACCCCTCCACTTT
>-|many|TRBV5-2|TRBJ1-5
CASSAIIGHGNQPQHF
TGTGCCAGTAGTGCGATCATTGGCCACGGCAATCAGCCCCAGCATTTT
>-|medium-sized|TRBV6-5|TRBJ1-1
CASSYVAGGGTEAFF
TGTGCCAGCAGTTACGTCGCGGGTGGAGGCACTGAAGCTTTCTTT
>-|many|TRBV6-5|TRBJ2-7
CASSQEGDEQYF
TGTGCCAGCAGTCAGGAAGGGGACGAGCAGTACTTC
>TRBD1|many|TRBV19|TRBJ2-3
CASSDRGREDTQYF
TGTGCCAGTAGCGACAGGGGGCGTGAAGATACGCAGTATTTT